One sample yielded the 19 T cell receptor beta chains listed below, sequenced in a study of shared clonotypes between healthy human individuals. CD8 cells classed as naive were CD45RO-negative and positively selected for CCR7, excluding terminally differentiated effector memory CD45RA+ cells. The table came from immunoSEQ multiplex PCR; TCRdb's copy has only in-frame clones and leaves some out. Of around 2,000,000 clones in the sample, 93% were seen once. The sample was naive CD8+ T cells from PBMCs. The source of these receptors is a man between 18 and 29 years old in good health. Some clones in this sample may be carry-over from other donors' samples.

This clone was detected a few times. The CDR3 loop reads CASGGAQPQHF. The CDR3 region has the DNA TGTGCCAGCGGCGGGGCCCAGCCCCAGCATTTT. This chain uses TRBV9 with TRBJ1-5, with D maybe TRBD1 (5 bases). Deletions cut 7 bases from V and 7 bases from J, with 9 bases between. The CDR3 totals 11 residues. In germline, CDR1 is SGDLS, CDR2 YYNGEE.

The V and J genes are TRBV5-1 and TRBJ2-7; possibly TRBD1 for D (6 bases). The CDR3 extends over 12 amino acids. In germline, CDR1 is SGHRS, CDR2 YFSETQ. V was cut by 2 bases and J by 7 bases, with 10 bases left in between. The CDR3 loop is CASSLGTFEQYF. The CDR3 region has the DNA TGCGCCAGCAGCTTAGGGACATTTGAGCAGTACTTC.

V is TRBV7-6 and J is TRBJ2-7, with no clear D. Deletions cut 1 base from V and 1 base from J, with 14 bases between. The CDR3 consists of 16 residues. Per the germline V gene, CDR1 is SGHVS and CDR2 is FNYEAQ. The CDR3 DNA sequence: TGTGCCAGCAGCTTAGGGCCGGCAGGCACTTCCTACGAGCAGTACTTC. The encoded protein is CASSLGPAGTSYEQYF. Together with reference TRBV7-6 and TRBJ2-7, the CDR3 gives the full variable domain: GAGVSQSPRYKVTKRGQDVALRCDPISGHVSLYWYRQALGQGPEFLTYFNYEAQQDKSGLPNDRFSAERPEGSISTLTIQRTEQRDSAMYRCASSLGPAGTSYEQYFGPGTRLTVT.

Here the CDR3 DNA reads TGTGCCAGCGGGGGACAGCCGTATGGCTACACCTTC. Its protein product is CASGGQPYGYTF. The chain joins TRBV5-6 to TRBJ1-2, with 7 bases that match TRBD1. The V segment lost 7 bases and the J segment 5 bases; nucleotides outside the gene matches: 5. This CDR3 has 12 residues. CDR1 SGHDT and CDR2 YYEEEE come from the germline V gene.

The chain joins TRBV7-2 to TRBJ1-1; D may be TRBD1 (5 bases). V lost 0 bases and J lost 1, with 12 bases in between. CDR3 length: 16 residues. The germline gives CDR1 SGHTA, CDR2 FQGNSA. CDR3 nucleotide sequence: TGTGCCAGCAGCTTAGCGCAGGACACCTGGAACACTGAAGCTTTCTTT. This gives the protein CASSLAQDTWNTEAFF.

V gene TRBV18 combines with J gene TRBJ1-1; weak D call: TRBD1 (5 bases). The CDR3 covers 18 residues. Germline lookup yields CDR1 KGHSH and CDR2 LQKENI. Trimming stripped 3 bases from V and 5 bases from J, with 25 bases between. The CDR3 loop reads CASSPQAGRDEGGTEAFF. CDR3 coding DNA: TGTGCCAGCTCACCTCAAGCGGGCCGGGACGAGGGAGGAACTGAAGCTTTCTTT.

This clone has a single count. V is TRBV28 and J is TRBJ2-2; D is ambiguous. Trimming removed 1 base at V and 3 bases at J, with 9 bases between. Germline V CDR1 and CDR2: MDHEN, SYDVKM. This CDR3 has 15 residues. CDR3 bases: TGTGCCAGCAGTTTATTGGAACGGTACACCGGGGAGCTGTTTTTT. Translated: CASSLLERYTGELFF.

This chain uses TRBV7-9 with TRBJ1-4; no clear D. CDR3 length equals 16 residues. Germline-derived CDR1 and CDR2 are SEHNR and FQNEAQ (reference sequence). Trimming stripped 2 bases from V and 8 bases from J, with 18 bases between. This chain's CDR3 is CASSLRQQSPTEKLFF. The CDR3 DNA reads as TGTGCCAGCAGCTTACGCCAACAGAGCCCTACGGAAAAACTGTTTTTT.

The chain recombines TRBV6-5 with TRBJ2-1; D not certain. There are 14 residues in the CDR3. Germline loops: CDR1 MNHEY, CDR2 SVGAGI. Trimming cost V 2 bases and J 10 bases, with 15 bases left between them. CDR3 coding DNA: TGTGCCAGCAGTTACACACGGACCAGTGAAGAGCAGTTCTTC. This gives the protein CASSYTRTSEEQFF.

The chain recombines TRBV27 with TRBJ2-1; a weak D match, TRBD2 (6 bases). This CDR3 region has 22 residues. The germline V gene has CDR1 MNHEY and CDR2 SMNVEV (reference sequence). With 3 bases removed from V and 0 bases from J, the gap between germline ends came to 30 bases. CDR3 in amino acids: CASSFLEGLTASAPSSYNEQFF. CDR3 bases: TGTGCCAGCAGTTTCCTCGAGGGGTTAACGGCTAGCGCGCCAAGCTCCTACAATGAGCAGTTCTTC.

The CDR3 loop reads CATEGPQFSGNTIYF. In DNA, the CDR3 is TGTGCCACCGAGGGACCGCAATTCTCTGGAAACACCATATATTTT. The chain carries TRBV25-1 and TRBJ1-3; possibly TRBD1 for D (5 bases). Trimming took off 10 bases at V and 0 bases at J, with 16 bases between the two ends. Per the germline V gene, CDR1 is MGHDK and CDR2 is SYGVNS. The CDR3 length is 15 residues.

The count of this clone is one. This chain connects TRBV7-8 to TRBJ1-1; weak D call: TRBD1 (5 bases). The CDR3 runs 14 residues. Trimming shortened V by 9 bases and J by 4 bases, and 18 bases separated the two germline ends. Germline V gene data show CDR1 as SGHVS and CDR2 as FQNEAQ. The CDR3 protein is CASQTGRRTTEAFF. DNA for the CDR3: TGTGCCAGTCAGACGGGACGGAGGACCACTGAAGCTTTCTTT. Based on the CDR3 plus reference TRBV7-8 and TRBJ1-1, the full variable domain is GAGVSQSPRYKVAKRGQDVALRCDPISGHVSLFWYQQALGQGPEFLTYFQNEAQLDKSGLPSDRFFAERPEGSVSTLKIQRTQQEDSAVYLCASQTGRRTTEAFFGQGTRLTVV.

This chain uses TRBV10-3 with TRBJ2-7, with D possibly TRBD2 on 5 matching bases. Germline V lookup: CDR1 ENHRY, CDR2 SYGVKD. CDR3 length: 15 amino acids. Trimming took 4 bases from V and 1 from J, leaving 14 bases between them. CDR3 protein: CAISAEGRRSYEQYF. Here the CDR3 DNA reads TGTGCCATCAGTGCCGAGGGAAGGAGGTCCTACGAGCAGTACTTC.

The V call is TRBV11-2, the J call TRBJ1-2; possibly TRBD1 for D (5 bases). This CDR3 comprises 14 residues. CDR1 and CDR2 from the germline V gene are SGHAT and FQNNGV. Trimming left V 1 base short and J 5 bases short, with 11 bases between. Here the CDR3 DNA reads TGTGCCAGCAGCTTAGTAACGGCAGGGTATGGCTACACCTTC. This gives the protein CASSLVTAGYGYTF.

V usage is TRBV6-6 and J usage is TRBJ2-3, with D uncertain. V was clipped by 10 bases and J by 1 base, with 9 bases between them. The germline CDR1 and CDR2 sequences are MNHNY and SVGAGI (reference sequence). The CDR3 sequence is 12 residues long. CDR3: CAIAKGTDTQYF. In DNA, the CDR3 is TGTGCCATCGCCAAAGGCACAGATACGCAGTATTTT.

The chain recombines TRBV18 with TRBJ2-5; 10 positions agree with TRBD1. V lost 8 bases and J lost 3; bases outside the gene matches: 3. This CDR3 has 13 amino acids. Germline-derived CDR1 and CDR2 are KGHSH and LQKENI. CDR3 region: CASRGTGEETQYF. The CDR3 nucleotides are TGTGCCAGCCGAGGGACAGGGGAAGAGACCCAGTACTTC.

The gene calls are TRBV27 and TRBJ1-1; 7 positions agree with TRBD1. The CDR3 contains 16 residues. J gave up 5 bases and V 3 bases, and 12 bases lay outside the gene matches. Germline values: CDR1 MNHEY, CDR2 SMNVEV (reference sequence). In nucleotides, the CDR3 is TGTGCCAGCAGTTTGGGGCCAGGGGGAGGGGATACTGAAGCTTTCTTT. Translation gives CASSLGPGGGDTEAFF.

Concerning this clone itself: This same CDR3 is encoded by further DNA sequences in the sample. CDR3 DNA sequence: TGCGCCAGCAGCTTGGATCTAGCGGGATTCTACGAGCAGTACTTC. Protein product: CASSLDLAGFYEQYF. This sequence joins TRBV5-1 and TRBJ2-7; 9 bases map to TRBD2. Trimming removed 0 bases from V and 3 bases from J; junction bases left unmatched: 4. The CDR3 runs 15 residues. Germline-derived CDR1 and CDR2 are SGHRS and YFSETQ.

The chain employs TRBV2 and TRBJ2-5; weak D call: TRBD2 (5 bases). Germline V gene data show CDR1 as SNHLY and CDR2 as FYNNEI. This CDR3 region has 13 residues. Trimming removed 11 bases from V and 5 bases from J, with 18 bases in between. DNA of the CDR3: TGTGCCTTCGGGATAACAACGTTTGAGACCCAGTACTTC. Protein product: CAFGITTFETQYF.